Presented here are 10 T cell receptor beta chains from one specimen sequenced in a study of shared clonotypes between healthy human individuals. The naive CD8 subset, CD45RO-negative cells positively selected for CCR7, excluded terminally differentiated effector memory CD45RA+ cells. Sequencing used immunoSEQ multiplex PCR; TCRdb keeps in-frame clones, though not all of them. The repertoire holds about 2.1 million clones, with just over 90% as singletons. The sequenced sample was naive CD8+ T cells from PBMCs. The receptor source for this set is a man aged 18 to 30 in good health. Some clones in this sample may be carry-over from other donors' samples.

This clone was seen once. The CDR3 is CASSLDLALFSYEQYF. Written as DNA, the CDR3 is TGTGCCAGCAGCTTAGATTTAGCGCTTTTCTCCTACGAGCAGTACTTC. The gene calls are TRBV11-3 and TRBJ2-7; D perhaps matches TRBD2 (5 bases). Germline CDR1 is SGHNT and CDR2 is YENEEA. The CDR3 is 16 residues long. Trimming cost V 0 bases and J 0 bases, with 12 bases left between them.

The genes are TRBV11-2 and TRBJ1-2; tentatively, D is TRBD1 (5 bases). The CDR3 extends over 12 amino acids. The V gene lost 0 bases and the J gene lost 8 bases, with 7 bases spanning the gap. From germline, CDR1 is SGHAT and CDR2 FQNNGV. This CDR3 reads CASSLDGDGYTF. DNA for the CDR3: TGTGCCAGCAGCTTAGATGGGGACGGCTACACCTTC.

The chain combines TRBV16 with TRBJ1-1; D not resolved. Germline lookup yields CDR1 KGHSY and CDR2 FQNENV. V was pared by 0 bases and J by 3 bases, with 5 bases between. This CDR3 is 13 amino acids long. The CDR3 nucleotides are TGTGCCAGCAGCCAATCGTCGGACACTGAAGCTTTCTTT. It specifies CASSQSSDTEAFF.

This rearrangement joins TRBV19 to TRBJ1-5, with D unclear. CDR1 and CDR2 from the germline V gene are LNHDA and SQIVND (reference sequence). The length of the CDR3 is 16 residues. V was trimmed by 4 bases and J by 6 bases, leaving 19 bases between them. CDR3 protein: CASSTLGGKKGQPQHF. The CDR3 coding sequence is TGTGCCAGTAGTACCCTGGGAGGGAAGAAGGGTCAGCCCCAGCATTTT.

A note on this clone: Other DNA sequences from this sample encode an identical CDR3 as well. The rearrangement links TRBV7-9 to TRBJ2-1; unclear D gene. Germline CDR1 is SEHNR and CDR2 is FQNEAQ (reference sequence). CDR3 length: 12 amino acids. Deletions cut 0 bases from V and 7 bases from J, with 4 bases between. CDR3: CASSLARNEQFF. In DNA, the CDR3 is TGTGCCAGCAGCTTAGCTAGGAATGAGCAGTTCTTC. Based on the CDR3 plus reference TRBV7-9 and TRBJ2-1, the full variable domain is DTGVSQNPRHKITKRGQNVTFRCDPISEHNRLYWYRQTLGQGPEFLTYFQNEAQLEKSRLLSDRFSAERPKGSFSTLEIQRTEQGDSAMYLCASSLARNEQFFGPGTRLTVL.

The chain employs TRBV27 and TRBJ2-7, with D unresolved. The CDR3 runs 14 residues. Deletions cut 4 bases from V and 4 bases from J, with 14 bases between. Per germline, CDR1 MNHEY and CDR2 SMNVEV (reference sequence). CDR3 amino acids: CASSSLGGTYEQYF. Written as DNA, the CDR3 is TGTGCCAGCAGTTCCTTGGGCGGAACTTACGAGCAGTACTTC.

This chain uses TRBV11-2 with TRBJ1-1; perhaps TRBD1 as D (6 bases). The CDR3 totals 14 residues. V was trimmed by 2 bases and J by 7 bases, leaving 14 bases between them. The germline V gene has CDR1 SGHAT and CDR2 FQNNGV. CDR3 sequence reads: CASSLNGRGHEAFF. The CDR3 bases are TGTGCCAGCAGCTTAAATGGGAGGGGACATGAAGCTTTCTTT.

J is TRBJ2-7 and V is TRBV2; D ambiguous. The CDR3 extends over 16 amino acids. Trimming pared 3 bases from V and 5 bases from J, leaving 20 bases between. The germline V gene encodes CDR1 SNHLY and CDR2 FYNNEI. In DNA form, the CDR3 reads TGTGCCAGCAGTGAGGGATTGGGTGGAAATACCGACGAGCAGTACTTC. Translated, it gives CASSEGLGGNTDEQYF.

CDR3 nucleotides: TGTGCCAGCAGATGGGGGGTCCAAGAGACCCAGTACTTC. Protein product: CASRWGVQETQYF. V and J are TRBV7-9 and TRBJ2-5; possibly TRBD2 for D (6 bases). The CDR3 extends over 13 amino acids. CDR1 is SEHNR and CDR2 is FQNEAQ in the germline V gene (reference sequence). Trimming shortened V by 6 bases and J by 1 base, and 9 bases separated the two germline ends.

The rearrangement links TRBV27 to TRBJ1-2; 10 bases are shared with TRBD1. Germline assignment: CDR1 MNHEY and CDR2 SMNVEV (reference sequence). Trimming at V came to 3 bases and at J to 7 bases, leaving 5 bases not matched to a gene. The CDR3 is made up of 14 amino acids. This CDR3 is CASSFLTGGGGYTF. The CDR3 DNA reads TGTGCCAGCAGTTTCTTGACAGGGGGCGGTGGCTACACCTTC.